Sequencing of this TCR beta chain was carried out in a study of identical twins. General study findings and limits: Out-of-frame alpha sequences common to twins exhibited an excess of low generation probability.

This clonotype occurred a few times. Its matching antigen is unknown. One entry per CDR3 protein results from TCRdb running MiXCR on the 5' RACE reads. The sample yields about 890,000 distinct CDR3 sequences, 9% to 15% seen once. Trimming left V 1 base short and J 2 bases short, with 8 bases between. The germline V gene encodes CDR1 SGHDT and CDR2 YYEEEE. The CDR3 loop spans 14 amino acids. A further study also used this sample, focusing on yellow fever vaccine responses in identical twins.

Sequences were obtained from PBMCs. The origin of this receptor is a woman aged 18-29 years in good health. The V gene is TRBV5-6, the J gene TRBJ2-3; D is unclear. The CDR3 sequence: CASSLFSPTDTQYF. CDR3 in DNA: TGTGCCAGCAGCTTGTTTTCACCCACAGATACGCAGTATTTT.